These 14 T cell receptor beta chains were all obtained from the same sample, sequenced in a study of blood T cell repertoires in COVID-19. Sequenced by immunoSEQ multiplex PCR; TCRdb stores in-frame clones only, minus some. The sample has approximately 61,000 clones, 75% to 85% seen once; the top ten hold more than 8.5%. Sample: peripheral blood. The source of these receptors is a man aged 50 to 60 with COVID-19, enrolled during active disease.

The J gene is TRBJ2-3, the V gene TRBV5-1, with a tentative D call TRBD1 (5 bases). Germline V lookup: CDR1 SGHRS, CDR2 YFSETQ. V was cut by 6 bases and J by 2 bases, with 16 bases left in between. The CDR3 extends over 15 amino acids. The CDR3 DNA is TGCGCCAGCAAAGAAAGGGGCTTATACACAGATACGCAGTATTTT. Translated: CASKERGLYTDTQYF.

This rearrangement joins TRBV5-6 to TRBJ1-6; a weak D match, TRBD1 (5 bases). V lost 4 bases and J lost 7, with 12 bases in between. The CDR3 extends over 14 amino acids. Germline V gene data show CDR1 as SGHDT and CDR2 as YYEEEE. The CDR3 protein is CASSPGLGNSPLHF. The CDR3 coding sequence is TGTGCCAGCAGCCCGGGACTTGGGAATTCACCCCTCCACTTT. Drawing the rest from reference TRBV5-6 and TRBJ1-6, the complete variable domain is DAGVTQSPTHLIKTRGQQVTLRCSPKSGHDTVSWYQQALGQGPQFIFQYYEEEERQRGNFPDRFSGHQFPNYSSELNVNALLLGDSALYLCASSPGLGNSPLHFGNGTRLTVT.

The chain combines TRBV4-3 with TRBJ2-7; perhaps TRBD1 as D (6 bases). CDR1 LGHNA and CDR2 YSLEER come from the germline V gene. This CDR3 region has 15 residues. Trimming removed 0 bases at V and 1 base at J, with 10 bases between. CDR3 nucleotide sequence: TGCGCCAGCAGCCAAGATATTAGGGGGTCCTACGAGCAGTACTTC. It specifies CASSQDIRGSYEQYF.

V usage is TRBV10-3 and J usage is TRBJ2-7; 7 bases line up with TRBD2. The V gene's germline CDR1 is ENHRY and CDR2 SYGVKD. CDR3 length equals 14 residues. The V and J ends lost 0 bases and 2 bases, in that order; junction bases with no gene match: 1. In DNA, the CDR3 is TGTGCCATCAGTGAGTCGAGCGGGGCCTACGAGCAGTACTTC. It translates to CAISESSGAYEQYF.

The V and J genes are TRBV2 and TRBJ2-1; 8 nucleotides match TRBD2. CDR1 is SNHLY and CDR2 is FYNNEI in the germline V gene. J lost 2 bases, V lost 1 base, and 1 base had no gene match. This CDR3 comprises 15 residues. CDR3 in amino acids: CASSEGGLAYNEQFF. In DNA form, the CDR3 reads TGTGCCAGCAGTGAAGGGGGACTAGCCTACAATGAGCAGTTCTTC.

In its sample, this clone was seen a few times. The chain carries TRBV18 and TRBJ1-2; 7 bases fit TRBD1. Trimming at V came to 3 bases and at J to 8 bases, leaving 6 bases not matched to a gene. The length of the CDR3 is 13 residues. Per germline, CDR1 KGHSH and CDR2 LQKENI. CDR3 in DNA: TGTGCCAGCTCACCTCAGCAGGGGGAAGGCTACACCTTC. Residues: CASSPQQGEGYTF. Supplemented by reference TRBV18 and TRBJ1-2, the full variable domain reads NAGVMQNPRHLVRRRGQEARLRCSPMKGHSHVYWYRQLPEEGLKFMVYLQKENIIDESGMPKERFSAEFPKEGPSILRIQQVVRGDSAAYFCASSPQQGEGYTFGSGTRLTVV.

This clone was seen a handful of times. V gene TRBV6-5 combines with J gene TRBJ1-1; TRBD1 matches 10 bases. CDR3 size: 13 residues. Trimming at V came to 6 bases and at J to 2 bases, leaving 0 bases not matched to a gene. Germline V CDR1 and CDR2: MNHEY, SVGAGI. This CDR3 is CASRTGGNTEAFF. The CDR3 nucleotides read TGTGCCAGCAGGACAGGGGGCAACACTGAAGCTTTCTTT.

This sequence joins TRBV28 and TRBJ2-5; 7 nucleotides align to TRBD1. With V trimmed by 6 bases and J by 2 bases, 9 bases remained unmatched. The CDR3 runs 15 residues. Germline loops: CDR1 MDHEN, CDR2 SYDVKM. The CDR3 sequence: CASSRPTGEQETQYF. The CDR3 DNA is TGTGCCAGCAGCCGTCCCACAGGGGAGCAAGAGACCCAGTACTTC.

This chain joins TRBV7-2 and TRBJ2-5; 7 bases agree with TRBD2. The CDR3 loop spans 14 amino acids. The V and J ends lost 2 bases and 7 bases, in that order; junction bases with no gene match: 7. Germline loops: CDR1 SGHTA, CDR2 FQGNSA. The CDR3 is CASSLPRELGTQYF. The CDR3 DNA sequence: TGTGCCAGCAGCTTACCGCGGGAGTTAGGGACCCAGTACTTC.

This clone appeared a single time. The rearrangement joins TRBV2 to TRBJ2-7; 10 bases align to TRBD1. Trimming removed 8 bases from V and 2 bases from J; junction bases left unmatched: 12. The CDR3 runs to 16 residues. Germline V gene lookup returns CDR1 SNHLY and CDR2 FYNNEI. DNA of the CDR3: TGTGCCAGCGAGTTTTCCCCGGGACAGGGGACCTACGAGCAGTACTTC. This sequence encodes CASEFSPGQGTYEQYF.

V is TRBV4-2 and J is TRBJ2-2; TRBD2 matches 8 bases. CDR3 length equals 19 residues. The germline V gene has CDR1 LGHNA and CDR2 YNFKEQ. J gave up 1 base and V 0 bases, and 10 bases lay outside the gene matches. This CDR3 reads CASSQDLRGSGRNTGELFF. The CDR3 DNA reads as TGTGCCAGCAGCCAAGATCTTCGTGGGAGCGGGAGGAACACCGGGGAGCTGTTTTTT.

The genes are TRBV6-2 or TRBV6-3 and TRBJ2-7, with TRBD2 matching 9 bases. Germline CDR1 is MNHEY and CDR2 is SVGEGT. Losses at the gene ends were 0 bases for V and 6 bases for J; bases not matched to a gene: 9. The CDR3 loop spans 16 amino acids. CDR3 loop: CASSYSTSSGSVEQYF. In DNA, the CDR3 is TGTGCCAGCAGTTACTCGACGAGTAGCGGGAGCGTCGAGCAGTACTTC.

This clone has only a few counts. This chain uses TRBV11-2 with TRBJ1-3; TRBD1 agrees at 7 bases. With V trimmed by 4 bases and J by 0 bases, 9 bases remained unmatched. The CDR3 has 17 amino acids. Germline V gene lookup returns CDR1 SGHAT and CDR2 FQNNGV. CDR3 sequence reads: CASSWGWGQTSGNTIYF. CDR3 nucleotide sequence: TGTGCCAGCAGCTGGGGTTGGGGACAGACCTCTGGAAACACCATATATTTT.

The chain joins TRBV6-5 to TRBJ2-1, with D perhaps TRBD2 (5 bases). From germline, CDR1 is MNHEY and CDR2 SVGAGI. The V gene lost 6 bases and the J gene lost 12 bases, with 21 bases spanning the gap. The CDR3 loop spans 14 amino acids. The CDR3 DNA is TGTGCCAGCAGAACTCAAAGGGAGATTTTGAGGCAGTTCTTC. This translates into CASRTQREILRQFF.